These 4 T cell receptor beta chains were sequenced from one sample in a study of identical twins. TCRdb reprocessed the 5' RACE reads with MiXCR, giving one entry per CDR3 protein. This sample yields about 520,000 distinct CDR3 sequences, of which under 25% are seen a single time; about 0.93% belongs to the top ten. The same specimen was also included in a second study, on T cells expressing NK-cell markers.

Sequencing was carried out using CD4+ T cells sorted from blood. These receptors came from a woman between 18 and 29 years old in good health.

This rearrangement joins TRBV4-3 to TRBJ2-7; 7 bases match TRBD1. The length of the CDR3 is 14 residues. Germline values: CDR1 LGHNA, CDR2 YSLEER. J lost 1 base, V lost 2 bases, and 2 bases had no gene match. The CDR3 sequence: CASSQRTGSYEQYF. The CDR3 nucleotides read TGCGCCAGCAGCCAACGGACAGGATCCTACGAGCAGTACTTC.

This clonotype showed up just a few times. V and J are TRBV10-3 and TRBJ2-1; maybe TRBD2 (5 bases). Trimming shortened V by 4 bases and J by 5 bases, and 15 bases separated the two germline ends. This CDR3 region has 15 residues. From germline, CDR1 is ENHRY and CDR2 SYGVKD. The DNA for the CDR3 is TGTGCCATCAGTGTTGTCCGGGGTAGAAACAATGAGCAGTTCTTC. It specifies CAISVVRGRNNEQFF.

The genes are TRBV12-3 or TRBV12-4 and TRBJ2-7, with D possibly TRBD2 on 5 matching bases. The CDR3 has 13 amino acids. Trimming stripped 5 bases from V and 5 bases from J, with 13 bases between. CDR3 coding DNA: TGTGCCAGCAGTCTTTCCGGGATCCACGAGCAGTACTTC. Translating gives CASSLSGIHEQYF.

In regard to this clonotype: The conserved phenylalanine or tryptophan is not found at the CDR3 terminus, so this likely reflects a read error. The DNA of the CDR3 is TGCGCCAGCAGCTTGGAGGGGGCAGATACGCAGTATTAT. Its translation: CASSLEGADTQYY. The rearrangement joins TRBV5-1 to TRBJ2-3; D perhaps matches TRBD1 (6 bases). The V gene's germline CDR1 is SGHRS and CDR2 YFSETQ. V was clipped by 0 bases and J by 4 bases, with 6 bases between them. The CDR3 contains 13 residues.